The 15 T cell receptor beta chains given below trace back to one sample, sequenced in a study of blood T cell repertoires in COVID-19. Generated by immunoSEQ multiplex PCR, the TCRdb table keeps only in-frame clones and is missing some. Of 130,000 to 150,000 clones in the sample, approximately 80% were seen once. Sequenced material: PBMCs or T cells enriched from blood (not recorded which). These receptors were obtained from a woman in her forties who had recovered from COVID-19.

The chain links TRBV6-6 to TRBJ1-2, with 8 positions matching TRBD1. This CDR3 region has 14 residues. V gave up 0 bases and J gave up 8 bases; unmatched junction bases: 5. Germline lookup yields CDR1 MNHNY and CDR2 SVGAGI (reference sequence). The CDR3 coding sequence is TGTGCCAGCAGTTACTCGCCAGGGGGCGAGGGCTACACCTTC. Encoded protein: CASSYSPGGEGYTF.

The CDR3 is CASITRGTEDTDTQYF. The CDR3, as DNA: TGTGCCAGCATAACGAGGGGGACAGAAGACACAGATACGCAGTATTTT. The chain recombines TRBV2 with TRBJ2-3, with 7 bases that match TRBD1. This CDR3 has 16 residues. Germline V gene data show CDR1 as SNHLY and CDR2 as FYNNEI. The V and J ends lost 7 bases and 2 bases, in that order; junction bases with no gene match: 12.

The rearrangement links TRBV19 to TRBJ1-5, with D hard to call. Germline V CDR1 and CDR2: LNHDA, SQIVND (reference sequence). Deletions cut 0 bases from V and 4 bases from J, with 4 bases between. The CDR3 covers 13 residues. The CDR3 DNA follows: TGTGCCAGTAGTATAGACGTAAATCAGCCCCAGCATTTT. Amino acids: CASSIDVNQPQHF.

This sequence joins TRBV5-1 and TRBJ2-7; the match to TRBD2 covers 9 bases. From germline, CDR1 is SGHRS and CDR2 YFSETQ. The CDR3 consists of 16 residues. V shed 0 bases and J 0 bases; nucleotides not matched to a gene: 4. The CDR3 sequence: CASSLVPAGGSYEQYF. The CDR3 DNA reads TGCGCCAGCAGCTTGGTCCCAGCGGGAGGCTCCTACGAGCAGTACTTC.

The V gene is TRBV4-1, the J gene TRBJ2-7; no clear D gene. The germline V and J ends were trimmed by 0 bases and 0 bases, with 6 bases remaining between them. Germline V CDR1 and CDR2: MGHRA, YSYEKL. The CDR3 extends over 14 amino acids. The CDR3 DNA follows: TGCGCCAGCAGCCAAGATCCGAGCTCCTACGAGCAGTACTTC. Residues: CASSQDPSSYEQYF.

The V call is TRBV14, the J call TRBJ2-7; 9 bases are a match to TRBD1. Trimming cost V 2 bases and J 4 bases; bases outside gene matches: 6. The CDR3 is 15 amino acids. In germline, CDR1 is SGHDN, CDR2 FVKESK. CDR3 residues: CASSQITGTGYEQYF. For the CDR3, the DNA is TGTGCCAGCAGCCAAATAACCGGGACAGGGTACGAGCAGTACTTC.

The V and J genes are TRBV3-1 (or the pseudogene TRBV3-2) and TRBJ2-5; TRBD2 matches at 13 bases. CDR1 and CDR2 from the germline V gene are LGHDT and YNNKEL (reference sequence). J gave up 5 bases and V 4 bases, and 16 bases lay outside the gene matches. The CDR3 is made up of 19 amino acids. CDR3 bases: TGTGCCAGCAGCCCCGCCCCCCCGGGACTAGCGGGAATGGAGGAGACCCAGTACTTC. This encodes CASSPAPPGLAGMEETQYF.

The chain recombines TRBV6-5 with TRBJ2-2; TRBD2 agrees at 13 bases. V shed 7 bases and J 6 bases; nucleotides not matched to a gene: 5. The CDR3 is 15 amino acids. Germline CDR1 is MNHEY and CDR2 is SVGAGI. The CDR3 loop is CASKFTSGGAGELFF. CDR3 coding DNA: TGTGCCAGCAAATTTACTAGCGGGGGGGCCGGGGAGCTGTTTTTT.

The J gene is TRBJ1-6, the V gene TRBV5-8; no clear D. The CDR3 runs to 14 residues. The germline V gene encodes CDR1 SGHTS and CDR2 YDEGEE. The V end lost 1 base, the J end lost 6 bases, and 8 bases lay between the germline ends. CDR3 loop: CASSLNGVNSPLHF. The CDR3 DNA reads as TGTGCCAGCAGCTTGAATGGAGTTAATTCACCCCTCCACTTT.

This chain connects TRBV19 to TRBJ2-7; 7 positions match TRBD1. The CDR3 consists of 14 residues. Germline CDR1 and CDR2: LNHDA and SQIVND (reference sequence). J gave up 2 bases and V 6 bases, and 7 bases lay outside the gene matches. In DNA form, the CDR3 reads TGTGCCAGTAGCTTAACAGGGGCGGCCTACGAGCAGTACTTC. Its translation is CASSLTGAAYEQYF.

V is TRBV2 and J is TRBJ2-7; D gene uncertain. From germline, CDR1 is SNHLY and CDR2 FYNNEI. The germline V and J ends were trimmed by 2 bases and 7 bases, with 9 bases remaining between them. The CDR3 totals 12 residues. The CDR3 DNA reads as TGTGCCAGCAGTGAACCCGCTGAGGAGCAGTACTTC. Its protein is CASSEPAEEQYF.

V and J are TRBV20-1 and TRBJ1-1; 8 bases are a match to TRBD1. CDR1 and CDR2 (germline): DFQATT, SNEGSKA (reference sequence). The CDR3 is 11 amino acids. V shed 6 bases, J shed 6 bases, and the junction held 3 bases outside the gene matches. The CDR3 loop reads CSALQGAEAFF. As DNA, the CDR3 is TGCAGTGCACTACAGGGGGCTGAAGCTTTCTTT.

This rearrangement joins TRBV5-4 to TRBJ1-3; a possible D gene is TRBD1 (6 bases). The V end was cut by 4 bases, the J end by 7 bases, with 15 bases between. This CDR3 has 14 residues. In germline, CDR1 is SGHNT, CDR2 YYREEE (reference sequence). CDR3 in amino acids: CASSLRGNRNTIYF. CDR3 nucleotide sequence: TGTGCCAGCAGCCTCAGGGGTAATAGGAACACCATATATTTT.

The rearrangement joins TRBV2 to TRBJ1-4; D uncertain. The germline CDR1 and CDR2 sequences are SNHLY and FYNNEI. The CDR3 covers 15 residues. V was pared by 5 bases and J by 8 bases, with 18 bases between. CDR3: CASSITFQTQEKLFF. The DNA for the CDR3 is TGTGCCAGCAGTATCACCTTCCAAACACAGGAAAAACTGTTTTTT.

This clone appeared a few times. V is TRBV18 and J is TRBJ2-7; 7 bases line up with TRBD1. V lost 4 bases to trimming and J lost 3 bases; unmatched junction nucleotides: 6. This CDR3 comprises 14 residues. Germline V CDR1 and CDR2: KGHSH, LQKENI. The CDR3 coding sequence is TGTGCCAGCTCACTCTCGGCAGGGGGCTACGAGCAGTACTTC. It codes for CASSLSAGGYEQYF.